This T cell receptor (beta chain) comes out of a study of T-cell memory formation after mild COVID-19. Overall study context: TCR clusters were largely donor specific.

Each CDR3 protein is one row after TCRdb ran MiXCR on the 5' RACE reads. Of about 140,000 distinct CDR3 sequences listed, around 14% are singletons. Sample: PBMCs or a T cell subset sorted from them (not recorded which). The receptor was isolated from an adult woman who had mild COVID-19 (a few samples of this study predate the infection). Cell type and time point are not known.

The CDR3 reads CASSFTSGGGYEQYF. CDR3 nucleotides: TGTGCCAGCAGCTTTACTAGCGGAGGGGGGTACGAGCAGTACTTC. J is TRBJ2-7 and V is TRBV11-3; 8 bases map to TRBD2. Germline trimming cut 3 bases from V and 4 bases from J; bases unmatched to any gene: 8. CDR1 and CDR2 (germline): SGHNT, YENEEA. This CDR3 has 15 amino acids.